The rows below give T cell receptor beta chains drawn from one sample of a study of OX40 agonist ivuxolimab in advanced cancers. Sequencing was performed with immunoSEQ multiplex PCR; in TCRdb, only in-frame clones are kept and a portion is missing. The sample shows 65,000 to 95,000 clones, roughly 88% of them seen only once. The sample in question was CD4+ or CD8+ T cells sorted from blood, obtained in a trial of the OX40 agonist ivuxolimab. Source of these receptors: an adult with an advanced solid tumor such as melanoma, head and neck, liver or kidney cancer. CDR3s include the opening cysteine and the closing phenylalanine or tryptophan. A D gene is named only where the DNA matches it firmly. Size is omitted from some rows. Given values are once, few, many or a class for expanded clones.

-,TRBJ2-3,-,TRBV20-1,CSAFTDTQYF
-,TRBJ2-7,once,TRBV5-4,CASSLIGYEQYF
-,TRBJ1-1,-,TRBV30,CAEGQGKNTEAFF
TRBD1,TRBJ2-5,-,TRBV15,CATSSPGTGQRETQYF
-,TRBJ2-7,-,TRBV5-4,CASSLEIGGYEQYF
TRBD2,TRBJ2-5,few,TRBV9,CASSAGLAETQYF
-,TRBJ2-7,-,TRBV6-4,CASTRGGTPYEQYF
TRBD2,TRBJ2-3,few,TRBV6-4,CASEEREGGTQYF
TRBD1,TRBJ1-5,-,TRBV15,CATSLGGGPRPQHF
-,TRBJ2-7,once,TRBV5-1,CASRAWAEYSYEQYF
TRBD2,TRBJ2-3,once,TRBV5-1,CASSFRTSGSTDTQYF
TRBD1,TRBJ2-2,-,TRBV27,CASSLYRGTGELFF
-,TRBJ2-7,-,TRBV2,CASSREQGYEQYF
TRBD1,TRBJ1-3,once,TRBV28,CASRIGQGTGNTIYF
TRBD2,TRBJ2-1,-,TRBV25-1,CARPGLAGDDSYNEQFF
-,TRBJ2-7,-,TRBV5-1,CASSLSSAGGAYEQYF
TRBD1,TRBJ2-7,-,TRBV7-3,CASSFGQGYEQYF
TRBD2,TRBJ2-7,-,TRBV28,CASTLGLALEQYF
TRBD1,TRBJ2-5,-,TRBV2,CASSSWTGRETQYF
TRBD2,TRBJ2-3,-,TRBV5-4,CASSPTSGRAGTDTQYF
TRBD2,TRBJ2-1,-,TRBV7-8,CASSPGGAEQFF
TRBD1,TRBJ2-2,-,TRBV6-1,CASSEDRANTGELFF
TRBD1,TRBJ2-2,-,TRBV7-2,CASSLGGTGATGELFF
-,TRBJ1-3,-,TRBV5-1,CASSSEGGSGNTIYF
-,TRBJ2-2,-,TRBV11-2,CASSPHGVAGELFF
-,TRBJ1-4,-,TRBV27,CASSLSWPHEKLFF
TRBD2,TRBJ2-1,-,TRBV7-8,CASSLPGSGSNEQFF